Shown below are 20 T cell receptor beta chains from a single sample sequenced in a study of Ad26.COV2.S vaccination and SARS-CoV-2 variants. Libraries were prepared by immunoSEQ multiplex PCR; TCRdb keeps only in-frame clonotypes and omits some of them. The repertoire holds around 450,000 clones, with roughly 87% as singletons. The sample's treatment: some 20 received Ad26.COV2.S at low or high dose, single or two shots; about 5 received placebo; per-sample allocation not given. Day 63 following the first vaccine or placebo injection was when the samples were taken. The input for sequencing was peripheral blood, taken in a trial of Ad26.COV2.S vaccine versus placebo. The receptors come from a person between 18 and 60 years old who received the Ad26.COV2.S COVID-19 vaccine or a placebo.

This chain links TRBV5-6 with TRBJ2-7; 13 bases line up with TRBD2. Per germline, CDR1 SGHDT and CDR2 YYEEEE. The junction had 3 bases not matched to a gene; V was cut back by 3 bases and J by 3 bases. The CDR3 is made up of 15 amino acids. CDR3 sequence: CASSYGLAGVYEQYV. In DNA, the CDR3 is TGTGCCAGCAGCTATGGACTAGCGGGAGTCTACGAGCAGTACGTC.

Points on this clone: Other DNA sequences of this sample code for an identical CDR3. The chain employs TRBV28 and TRBJ1-2, with D possibly matching TRBD1 (5 bases). Trimming left V 3 bases short and J 7 bases short, with 15 bases between. The germline V gene encodes CDR1 MDHEN and CDR2 SYDVKM. The CDR3 runs to 14 residues. The CDR3 DNA follows: TGTGCCAGCAGTTTGTTATGGGGCGGGGGTGGCTACACCTTC. Amino acids: CASSLLWGGGGYTF.

The rearrangement links TRBV11-2 to TRBJ2-1, with 8 bases that match TRBD2. The length of the CDR3 is 15 residues. Germline V lookup: CDR1 SGHAT, CDR2 FQNNGV. Unmatched junction bases numbered 4, after V lost 1 base and J lost 5 bases. CDR3 in DNA: TGTGCCAGCAGCTTAGGGACTAGCTCTGACAATGAGCAGTTCTTC. As protein: CASSLGTSSDNEQFF.

The rearrangement joins TRBV9 to TRBJ1-2, with a possible D match to TRBD1 (5 bases). CDR1 and CDR2 from the germline V gene are SGDLS and YYNGEE. The CDR3 runs 14 residues. Trimming removed 6 bases at V and 8 bases at J, with 20 bases between. CDR3 DNA sequence: TGTGCCAGCACCCTCACGTCGGGGCTGGGGGGCTACACCTTC. Protein product: CASTLTSGLGGYTF.

This chain joins TRBV7-3 and TRBJ2-7; D possibly corresponds to TRBD1 (6 bases). The CDR3 length is 16 residues. V lost 4 bases and J 3 bases, leaving 19 bases between the germline ends. The germline V gene encodes CDR1 SGHTA and CDR2 FQGTGA. In DNA, the CDR3 is TGTGCCAGCAGCTACCGTCGATTAGGACAGAGCTACGAGCAGTACTTC. This sequence encodes CASSYRRLGQSYEQYF.

This clone was observed a handful of times. The chain employs TRBV7-9 and TRBJ2-6, with D possibly TRBD2 on 6 matching bases. The CDR3 consists of 15 residues. V lost 9 bases to trimming and J lost 0 bases, with 12 bases between them. The germline V gene encodes CDR1 SEHNR and CDR2 FQNEAQ (reference sequence). The CDR3 DNA follows: TGTGCCAGTCAAACGGGGGACTCTGGGGCCAACGTCCTGACTTTC. It codes for CASQTGDSGANVLTF.

The gene calls are TRBV12-3 or TRBV12-4 and TRBJ2-5; 9 nucleotides match TRBD2. This CDR3 has 13 amino acids. The ends lost 2 bases at V and 5 bases at J; junction bases unmatched: 0. CDR3 loop: CASSLLAGETQYF. The CDR3 DNA sequence: TGTGCCAGCAGTTTACTAGCGGGGGAGACCCAGTACTTC.

The rearrangement uses TRBV5-4 and TRBJ2-1; TRBD2 matches at 9 bases. V lost 0 bases and J lost 4; bases outside the gene matches: 11. The CDR3 has 18 residues. Germline-derived CDR1 and CDR2 are SGHNT and YYREEE (reference sequence). The CDR3 spells CASSLGPGLSGGYNEQFF. CDR3 in DNA: TGTGCCAGCAGCTTGGGGCCTGGGTTGAGCGGGGGGTACAATGAGCAGTTCTTC.

The chain uses TRBV6-5 and TRBJ2-1, with D perhaps matching TRBD1 or TRBD2 (5 bases each). Deletions cut 8 bases from V and 4 bases from J, with 6 bases between. The CDR3 spans 11 residues. The germline CDR1 and CDR2 sequences are MNHEY and SVGAGI. The CDR3 region has the DNA TGTGCCAGCGGGGGTTACAATGAGCAGTTCTTC. This encodes CASGGYNEQFF.

The gene calls are TRBV15 and TRBJ2-3; no clear D gene. The length of the CDR3 is 16 residues. V lost 2 bases and J 1 base, leaving 13 bases between the germline ends. CDR1 is LNHNV, CDR2 YYDKDF, per germline (reference sequence). CDR3 coding DNA: TGTGCCACCAGCAGACGGACCACGCTACGCACAGATACGCAGTATTTT. It translates to CATSRRTTLRTDTQYF.

This chain uses TRBV27 with TRBJ2-3; D is perhaps TRBD2 (6 bases). CDR3 length equals 14 residues. Trimming took 5 bases from V and 2 from J, leaving 11 bases between them. CDR1 and CDR2 from the germline V gene are MNHEY and SMNVEV (reference sequence). In nucleotides, the CDR3 is TGTGCCAGCAGTATGGGACTTTACACAGATACGCAGTATTTT. This sequence encodes CASSMGLYTDTQYF.

This clone was observed once. This chain connects TRBV19 to TRBJ1-4; D may be TRBD1 (5 bases). The CDR3 length is 15 residues. V shed 3 bases and J shed 3 bases, with 11 bases lying between them. The germline CDR1 and CDR2 sequences are LNHDA and SQIVND (reference sequence). The CDR3 spells CASSIRGSPNEKLFF. For the CDR3, the DNA is TGTGCCAGTAGTATTAGGGGATCACCTAATGAAAAACTGTTTTTT.

This clone was recorded once. V is TRBV5-4 and J is TRBJ2-3; weak D call: TRBD2 (5 bases). The germline V gene encodes CDR1 SGHNT and CDR2 YYREEE (reference sequence). This CDR3 region has 15 residues. V gave up 3 bases and J gave up 0 bases, with 11 bases separating them. In DNA form, the CDR3 reads TGTGCCAGCAGCTCCCCGGGGTATAGCACAGATACGCAGTATTTT. Its protein product is CASSSPGYSTDTQYF. Together with reference TRBV5-4 and TRBJ2-3, the CDR3 gives the full variable domain: ETGVTQSPTHLIKTRGQQVTLRCSSQSGHNTVSWYQQALGQGPQFIFQYYREEENGRGNFPPRFSGLQFPNYSSELNVNALELDDSALYLCASSSPGYSTDTQYFGPGTRLTVL.

This chain connects TRBV5-4 to TRBJ1-1; D is unclear. V was clipped by 1 base and J by 2 bases, with 12 bases between them. In germline, CDR1 is SGHNT, CDR2 YYREEE (reference sequence). The CDR3 runs 15 residues. In DNA, the CDR3 is TGTGCCAGCAGCTTGAAGAGTCGCGCAAACACTGAAGCTTTCTTT. Translation gives CASSLKSRANTEAFF.

Only one count was recorded for this clone. The chain joins TRBV5-6 to TRBJ2-3; 7 bases fit TRBD1. The CDR3 totals 15 residues. V lost 6 bases to trimming and J lost 1 base; unmatched junction nucleotides: 8. Germline values: CDR1 SGHDT, CDR2 YYEEEE. CDR3 DNA sequence: TGTGCCAGCACCTGGCAGGGGGACCGCACAGATACGCAGTATTTT. Protein sequence: CASTWQGDRTDTQYF.

This chain joins TRBV19 and TRBJ2-3; 10 bases fit TRBD1. The CDR3 extends over 15 amino acids. V lost 5 bases to trimming and J lost 6 bases; unmatched junction nucleotides: 8. Germline assignment: CDR1 LNHDA and CDR2 SQIVND (reference sequence). As DNA, the CDR3 is TGTGCCAGTAGTGAGTCCGGGACAGGGGTGGATACGCAGTATTTT. This sequence encodes CASSESGTGVDTQYF.

This clone was observed once. This chain links TRBV6-5 with TRBJ2-1; TRBD1 matches at 8 bases. V gave up 0 bases and J gave up 3 bases; unmatched junction bases: 4. The CDR3 runs 16 residues. CDR1 is MNHEY and CDR2 is SVGAGI in the germline V gene. CDR3 sequence reads: CASSYSTGEVYNEQFF. For the CDR3, the DNA is TGTGCCAGCAGTTACTCGACAGGGGAGGTCTACAATGAGCAGTTCTTC.

The gene calls are TRBV5-4 and TRBJ2-3; D gene uncertain. This CDR3 has 12 amino acids. Germline lookup yields CDR1 SGHNT and CDR2 YYREEE (reference sequence). V shed 2 bases and J shed 7 bases, with 8 bases lying between them. The DNA for the CDR3 is TGTGCCAGCAGCTTATGGGGAAATACGCAGTATTTT. This gives the protein CASSLWGNTQYF.

The CDR3 loop is CASSYTGAQETQYF. CDR3 sequence (DNA): TGCGCCAGCAGCTATACAGGGGCACAAGAGACCCAGTACTTC. The chain carries TRBV5-1 and TRBJ2-5, with 7 bases aligning to TRBD1. Unmatched junction bases numbered 4, after V lost 3 bases and J lost 2 bases. This CDR3 has 14 amino acids. CDR1 and CDR2 from the germline V gene are SGHRS and YFSETQ.

This chain links TRBV11-2 with TRBJ2-5, with D possibly being TRBD1 (6 bases). Trimming cost V 2 bases and J 5 bases, with 12 bases left between them. Per germline, CDR1 SGHAT and CDR2 FQNNGV. CDR3 length: 14 residues. This chain's CDR3 is CASSLFTGWETQYF. The CDR3 DNA reads TGTGCCAGCAGCTTATTTACAGGGTGGGAGACCCAGTACTTC.